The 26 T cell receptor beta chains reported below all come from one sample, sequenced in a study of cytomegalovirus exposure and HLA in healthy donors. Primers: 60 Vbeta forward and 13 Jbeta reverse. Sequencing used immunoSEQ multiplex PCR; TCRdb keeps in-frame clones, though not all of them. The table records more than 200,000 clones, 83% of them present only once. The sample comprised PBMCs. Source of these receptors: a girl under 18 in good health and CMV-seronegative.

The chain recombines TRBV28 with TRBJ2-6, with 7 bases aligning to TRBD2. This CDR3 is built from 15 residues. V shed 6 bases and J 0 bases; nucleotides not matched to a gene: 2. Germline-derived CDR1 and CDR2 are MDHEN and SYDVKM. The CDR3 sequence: CASRGLHSGANVLTF. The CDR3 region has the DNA TGTGCCAGCAGGGGACTACACTCTGGGGCCAACGTCCTGACTTTC.

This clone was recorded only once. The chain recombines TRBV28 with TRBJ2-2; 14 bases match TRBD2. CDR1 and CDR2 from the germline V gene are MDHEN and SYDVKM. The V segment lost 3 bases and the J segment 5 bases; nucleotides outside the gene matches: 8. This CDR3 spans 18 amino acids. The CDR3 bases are TGTGCCAGCAGTTTCCTTGGACTAGCGGGAGGCGGGACCGGGGAGCTGTTTTTT. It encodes CASSFLGLAGGGTGELFF.

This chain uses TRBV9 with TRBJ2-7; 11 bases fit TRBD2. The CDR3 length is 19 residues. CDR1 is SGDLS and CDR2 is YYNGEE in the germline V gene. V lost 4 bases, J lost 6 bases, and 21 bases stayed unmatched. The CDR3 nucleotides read TGTGCCAGCAGCCCGAGGGGTAGCGGGGGGGGGAGTGAAGACACCGAGCAGTACTTC. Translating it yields CASSPRGSGGGSEDTEQYF.

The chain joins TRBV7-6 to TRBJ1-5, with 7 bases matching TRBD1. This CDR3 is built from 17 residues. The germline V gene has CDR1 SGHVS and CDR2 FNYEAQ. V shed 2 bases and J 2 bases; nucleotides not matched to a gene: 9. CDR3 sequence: CASSLLPDRAGNQPQHF. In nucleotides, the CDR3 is TGTGCCAGCAGCTTACTCCCCGACAGGGCGGGCAATCAGCCCCAGCATTTT.

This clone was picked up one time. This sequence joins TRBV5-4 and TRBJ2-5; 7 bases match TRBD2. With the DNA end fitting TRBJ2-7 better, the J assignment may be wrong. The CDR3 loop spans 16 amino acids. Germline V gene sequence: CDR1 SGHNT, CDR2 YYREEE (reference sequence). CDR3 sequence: CASSLAGGGGSYEQYF. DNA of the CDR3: TGTGCCAGCAGCTTGGCGGGGGGTGGGGGTTCCTACGAGCAGTACTTC.

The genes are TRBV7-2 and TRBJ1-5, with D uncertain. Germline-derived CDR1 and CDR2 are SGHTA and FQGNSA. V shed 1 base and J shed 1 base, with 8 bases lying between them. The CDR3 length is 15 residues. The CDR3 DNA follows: TGTGCCAGCAGCTTAGTAGGAGGGAGCAATCAGCCCCAGCATTTT. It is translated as CASSLVGGSNQPQHF.

CDR3 sequence: CASNWGGGNTEAFF. In nucleotides, the CDR3 is TGTGCCAGCAATTGGGGGGGTGGGAACACTGAAGCTTTCTTT. J is TRBJ1-1 and V is TRBV6-1; weak D call: TRBD1 (5 bases). This CDR3 region has 14 residues. Trimming shortened V by 7 bases and J by 1 base, and 13 bases separated the two germline ends. CDR1 MNHNS and CDR2 SASEGT come from the germline V gene.

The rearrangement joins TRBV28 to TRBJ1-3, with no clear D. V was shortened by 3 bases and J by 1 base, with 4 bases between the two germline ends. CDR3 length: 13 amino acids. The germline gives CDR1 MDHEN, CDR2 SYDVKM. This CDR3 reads CASSFISGNTIYF. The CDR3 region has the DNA TGTGCCAGCAGTTTTATATCTGGAAACACCATATATTTT.

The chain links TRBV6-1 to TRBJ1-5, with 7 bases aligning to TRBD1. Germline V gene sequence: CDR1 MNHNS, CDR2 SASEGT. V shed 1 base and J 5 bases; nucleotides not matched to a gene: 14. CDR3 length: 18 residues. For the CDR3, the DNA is TGTGCCAGCAGTGAAGGATTGAGGGACAGACCCAGAGATCAGCCCCAGCATTTT. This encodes CASSEGLRDRPRDQPQHF.

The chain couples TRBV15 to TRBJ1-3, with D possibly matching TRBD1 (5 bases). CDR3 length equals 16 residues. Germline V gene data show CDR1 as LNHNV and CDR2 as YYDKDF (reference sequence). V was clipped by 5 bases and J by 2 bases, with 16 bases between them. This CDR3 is CATSEAWRGAGNTIYF. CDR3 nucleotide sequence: TGTGCCACCAGCGAAGCTTGGCGGGGGGCTGGAAACACCATATATTTT. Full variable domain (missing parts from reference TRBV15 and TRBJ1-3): DAMVIQNPRYQVTQFGKPVTLSCSQTLNHNVMYWYQQKSSQAPKLLFHYYDKDFNNEADTPDNFQSRRPNTSFCFLDIRSPGLGDTAMYLCATSEAWRGAGNTIYFGEGSWLTVV.

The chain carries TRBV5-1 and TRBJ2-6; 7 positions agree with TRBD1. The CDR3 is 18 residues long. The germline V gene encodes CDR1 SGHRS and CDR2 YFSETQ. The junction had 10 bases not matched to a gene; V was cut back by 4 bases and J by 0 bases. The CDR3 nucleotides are TGCGCCAGCAGCCCGGGACAGACGATGATCTCTGGGGCCAACGTCCTGACTTTC. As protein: CASSPGQTMISGANVLTF.

The CDR3 DNA reads as TGCGCCAGCAGCCTTGAAGACAGGATAGGACAGCCCCAGCATTTT. Translation: CASSLEDRIGQPQHF. The rearrangement links TRBV4-1 to TRBJ1-5, with D possibly being TRBD1 (6 bases). The CDR3 has 15 amino acids. CDR1 and CDR2 from the germline V gene are MGHRA and YSYEKL. The germline V and J ends were trimmed by 4 bases and 7 bases, with 17 bases remaining between them.

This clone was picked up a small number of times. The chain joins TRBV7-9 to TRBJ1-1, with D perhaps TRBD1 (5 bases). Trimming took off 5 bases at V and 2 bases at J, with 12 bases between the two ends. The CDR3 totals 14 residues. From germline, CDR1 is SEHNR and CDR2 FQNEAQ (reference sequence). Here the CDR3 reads CASSPEGRNTEAFF. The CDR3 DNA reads TGTGCCAGCAGCCCGGAGGGGCGCAACACTGAAGCTTTCTTT.

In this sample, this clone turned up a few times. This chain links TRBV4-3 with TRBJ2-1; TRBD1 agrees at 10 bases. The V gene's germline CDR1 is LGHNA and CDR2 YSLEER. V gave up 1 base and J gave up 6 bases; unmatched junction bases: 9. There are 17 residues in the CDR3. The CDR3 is CASSQAAGRTGGNEQFF. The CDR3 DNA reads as TGCGCCAGCAGCCAAGCGGCCGGTAGGACAGGGGGCAATGAGCAGTTCTTC.

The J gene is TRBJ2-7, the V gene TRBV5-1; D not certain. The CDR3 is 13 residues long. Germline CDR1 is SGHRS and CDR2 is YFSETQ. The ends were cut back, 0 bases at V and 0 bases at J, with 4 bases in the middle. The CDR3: CASSLASSYEQYF. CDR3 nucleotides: TGCGCCAGCAGCTTGGCTAGCTCCTACGAGCAGTACTTC.

CDR3 in amino acids: CASSRTAGVNEQFF. In DNA, the CDR3 is TGTGCCAGCAGTAGGACAGCAGGAGTCAATGAGCAGTTCTTC. The chain combines TRBV27 with TRBJ2-1; D may be TRBD1 (6 bases). Trimming cost V 5 bases and J 6 bases, with 14 bases left between them. The V gene's germline CDR1 is MNHEY and CDR2 SMNVEV (reference sequence). The CDR3 runs 14 residues.

This chain's CDR3 is CASSGERAGLGEQYF. The CDR3 DNA reads as TGTGCCAGCAGTGGAGAAAGGGCAGGGTTGGGCGAGCAGTACTTC. The rearrangement uses TRBV2 and TRBJ2-7; D is perhaps TRBD1 (5 bases). This CDR3 has 15 amino acids. V shed 4 bases and J shed 6 bases, with 19 bases lying between them. The germline gives CDR1 SNHLY, CDR2 FYNNEI.

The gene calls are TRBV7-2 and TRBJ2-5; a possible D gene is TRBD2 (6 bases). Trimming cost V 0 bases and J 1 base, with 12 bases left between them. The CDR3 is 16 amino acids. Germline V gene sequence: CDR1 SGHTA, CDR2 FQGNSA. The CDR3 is CASSLAGFSGQETQYF. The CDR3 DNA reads TGTGCCAGCAGCTTAGCGGGCTTTAGCGGCCAAGAGACCCAGTACTTC.

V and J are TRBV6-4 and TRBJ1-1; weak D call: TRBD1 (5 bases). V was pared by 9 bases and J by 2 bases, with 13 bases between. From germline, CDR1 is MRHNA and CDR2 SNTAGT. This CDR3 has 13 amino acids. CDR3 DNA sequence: TGTGCCAGAAAAGGACAATGCAACACTGAAGCTTTCTTT. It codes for CARKGQCNTEAFF.

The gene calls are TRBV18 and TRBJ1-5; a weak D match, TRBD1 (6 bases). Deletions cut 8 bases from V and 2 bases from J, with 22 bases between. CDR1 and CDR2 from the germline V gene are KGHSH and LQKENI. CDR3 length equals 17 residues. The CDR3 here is CASRATGPVDGNQPQHF. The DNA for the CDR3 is TGTGCCAGCCGAGCTACAGGGCCCGTCGATGGCAATCAGCCCCAGCATTTT.

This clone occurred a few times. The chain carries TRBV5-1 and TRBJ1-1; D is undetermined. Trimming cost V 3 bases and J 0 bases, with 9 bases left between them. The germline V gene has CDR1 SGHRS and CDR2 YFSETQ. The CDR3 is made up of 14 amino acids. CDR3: CASSSPGMNTEAFF. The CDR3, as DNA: TGCGCCAGCAGCTCCCCGGGGATGAACACTGAAGCTTTCTTT.

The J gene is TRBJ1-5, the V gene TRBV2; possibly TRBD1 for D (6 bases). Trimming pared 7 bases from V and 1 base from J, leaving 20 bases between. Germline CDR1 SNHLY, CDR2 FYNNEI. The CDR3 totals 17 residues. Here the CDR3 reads CASTEWDIFGSNQPQHF. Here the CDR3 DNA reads TGTGCCAGCACCGAATGGGACATTTTCGGGAGCAATCAGCCCCAGCATTTT.

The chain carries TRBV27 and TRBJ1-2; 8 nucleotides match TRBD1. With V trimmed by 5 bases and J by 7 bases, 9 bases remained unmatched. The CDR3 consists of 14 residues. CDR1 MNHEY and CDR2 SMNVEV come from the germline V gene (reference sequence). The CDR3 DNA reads TGTGCCAGCAGTGGGACAGGCCTTAGGGGTGGCTACACCTTC. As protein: CASSGTGLRGGYTF.

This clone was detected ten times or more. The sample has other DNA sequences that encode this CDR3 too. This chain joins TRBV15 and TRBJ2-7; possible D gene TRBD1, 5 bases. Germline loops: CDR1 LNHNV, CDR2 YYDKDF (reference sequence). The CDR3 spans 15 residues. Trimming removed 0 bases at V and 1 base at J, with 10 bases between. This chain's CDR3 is CATSRDRGSSYEQYF. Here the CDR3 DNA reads TGTGCCACCAGCAGAGATAGGGGATCTTCCTACGAGCAGTACTTC.

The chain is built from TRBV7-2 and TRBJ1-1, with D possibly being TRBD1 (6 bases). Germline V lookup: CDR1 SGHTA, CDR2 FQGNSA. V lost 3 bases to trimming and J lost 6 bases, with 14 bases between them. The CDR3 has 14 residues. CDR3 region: CASSLGRGVPEAFF. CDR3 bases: TGTGCCAGCAGCTTGGGCAGGGGCGTCCCTGAAGCTTTCTTT.

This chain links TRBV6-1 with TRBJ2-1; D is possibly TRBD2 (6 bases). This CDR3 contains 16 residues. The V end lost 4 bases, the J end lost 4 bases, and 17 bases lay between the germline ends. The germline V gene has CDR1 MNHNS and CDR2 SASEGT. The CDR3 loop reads CASSGRRDTTYNEQFF. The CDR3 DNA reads TGTGCCAGCAGTGGACGGCGGGATACCACATACAATGAGCAGTTCTTC.